This TCR beta chain was obtained from a study of cytomegalovirus exposure and HLA in healthy donors. At sampling all donors were nominally healthy, likely with unrecorded immune exposures. PCR involved 60 Vbeta and 13 Jbeta primers. The repertoire was sequenced with immunoSEQ multiplex PCR; TCRdb's copy has only in-frame clones and lacks some. Among roughly 200,000 clones listed, roughly 90% were seen once. Sequenced sample: PBMCs. The receptor was derived from a woman aged 25 to 39 in good health and CMV-seronegative.

This CDR3 reads CASRSVGRAYEQYF. The CDR3 DNA follows: TGTGCCAGCAGGTCGGTGGGGAGGGCCTACGAGCAGTACTTC. The V call is TRBV6-4, the J call TRBJ2-7; 7 positions match TRBD2. CDR1 MRHNA and CDR2 SNTAGT come from the germline V gene. CDR3 size: 14 residues. Trimming removed 6 bases from V and 2 bases from J; junction bases left unmatched: 7.